The clone carrying this TCR beta chain is medium-sized. This entry belongs to a study of OX40 agonist ivuxolimab in advanced cancers. Clones were read by immunoSEQ multiplex PCR, and TCRdb kept only the in-frame ones, dropping some. The data contain about 42,000 clones, just over 85% of them seen just once; the ten biggest clones take up about a fifth. CDR3 length: 13 residues. V was pared by 6 bases and J by 2 bases, with 11 bases between. Germline-derived CDR1 and CDR2 are LNHDA and SQIVND (reference sequence). The material sequenced was CD4+ or CD8+ T cells sorted from blood, taken in a trial of the OX40 agonist ivuxolimab. The chain combines TRBV19 with TRBJ2-7; D not resolved. This receptor was taken from an adult with an advanced solid tumor such as melanoma, head and neck, liver or kidney cancer. The CDR3 sequence: CASSTAVAYEQYF. DNA for the CDR3: TGTGCCAGTAGCACCGCAGTAGCCTACGAGCAGTACTTC.